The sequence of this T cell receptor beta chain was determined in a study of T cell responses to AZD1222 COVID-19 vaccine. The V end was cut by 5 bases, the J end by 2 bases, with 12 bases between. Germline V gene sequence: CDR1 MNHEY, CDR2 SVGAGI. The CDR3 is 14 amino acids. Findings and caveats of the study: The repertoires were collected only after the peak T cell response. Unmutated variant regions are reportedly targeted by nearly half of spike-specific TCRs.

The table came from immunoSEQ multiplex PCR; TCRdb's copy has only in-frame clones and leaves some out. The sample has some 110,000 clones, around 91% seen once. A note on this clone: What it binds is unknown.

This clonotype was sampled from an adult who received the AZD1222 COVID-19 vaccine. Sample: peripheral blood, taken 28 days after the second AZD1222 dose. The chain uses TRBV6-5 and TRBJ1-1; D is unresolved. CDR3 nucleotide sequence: TGTGCCAGCAGTAAGACAAACAGTAACACTGAAGCTTTCTTT. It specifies CASSKTNSNTEAFF.